One and the same sample provided the 11 T cell receptor beta chains below, sequenced in a study of post-analysis software for immune sequencing data. No antigen is known for these receptors. General study points: TRBV segments more frequent in patients than in controls numbered roughly 5 and included TRBV5-6, TRBV5-1 and TRBV20-1.

TCR beta cDNA libraries had unique molecular identifiers. MiXCR, applied by TCRdb to the PCR reads, yields one record per CDR3 protein. This table has hundreds of thousands of distinct CDR3 sequences, around 60% appearing once. The sample consisted of blood. The receptor source for this set is a girl aged 2-10 years with multiple sclerosis.

In DNA form, the CDR3 reads TGTGCCAGCAGCCGGAGCCAGGGGGCCAACGTCCTGACTTTC. It specifies CASSRSQGANVLTF. This chain joins TRBV11-2 and TRBJ2-6; D gene unclear. The V end was cut by 5 bases, the J end by 4 bases, with 9 bases between. This CDR3 is 14 amino acids long. Germline V gene lookup returns CDR1 SGHAT and CDR2 FQNNGV.

V and J are TRBV29-1 and TRBJ2-2; the D is unclear. Germline V lookup: CDR1 SQVTM, CDR2 ANQGSEA. V was pared by 5 bases and J by 6 bases, with 13 bases between. The CDR3 runs 13 residues. In DNA, the CDR3 is TGCAGCGTTAAAGGTAGCAACGCCGGGGAGCTGTTTTTT. Its protein product is CSVKGSNAGELFF.

The V gene is TRBV6-1, the J gene TRBJ2-2; no clear D gene. The CDR3 is 15 residues long. V was trimmed by 8 bases and J by 4 bases, leaving 17 bases between them. In germline, CDR1 is MNHNS, CDR2 SASEGT. The CDR3 reads CASGGGQARTGELFF. Here the CDR3 DNA reads TGTGCCAGCGGTGGTGGGCAGGCGCGCACCGGGGAGCTGTTTTTT.

The genes are TRBV5-4 and TRBJ2-4, with D maybe TRBD1 (6 bases). The J call is in doubt because the DNA end fits TRBJ2-7 better. Germline-derived CDR1 and CDR2 are SGHNT and YYREEE (reference sequence). The CDR3 is 14 residues long. CDR3: CASSFETGKFEQYF. DNA for the CDR3: TGTGCCAGCAGCTTTGAAACAGGGAAATTCGAGCAGTACTTC.

The chain is built from TRBV5-1 and TRBJ2-7; TRBD1 matches 7 bases. The CDR3 is 16 residues long. V was pared by 5 bases and J by 2 bases, with 13 bases of the junction left unmatched. Germline-derived CDR1 and CDR2 are SGHRS and YFSETQ. The CDR3 DNA is TGCGCCAGCAGTATACGAAGGGACAGTTACCCCTACGAGCAGTACTTC. This encodes CASSIRRDSYPYEQYF.

Regarding this clonotype: This may stem from a read error, because a much larger clone lies one nucleotide away. The CDR3 reads CASRRRESEQFF. The CDR3 bases are TGCGCCAGCAGAAGGAGGGAGAGTGAGCAGTTCTTC. The chain joins TRBV5-1 to TRBJ2-1; the D gene is possibly TRBD2 (6 bases). Germline V gene data show CDR1 as SGHRS and CDR2 as YFSETQ. The CDR3 extends over 12 amino acids. Trimming left V 5 bases short and J 9 bases short, with 12 bases between.

The genes are TRBV20-1 and TRBJ1-4, with a tentative D call TRBD1 (5 bases). V was trimmed by 6 bases and J by 8 bases, leaving 13 bases between them. Germline CDR1 is DFQATT and CDR2 is SNEGSKA (reference sequence). The CDR3 has 12 residues. Here the CDR3 reads CSAAWGTEKLFF. The CDR3 coding sequence is TGCAGTGCGGCCTGGGGCACGGAAAAACTGTTTTTT.

This clonotype was counted a few times. CDR3 nucleotide sequence: TGTGCCAGCAGCTTAGTACAACGATACTTCACAGATACGCAGTATTTT. This codes for CASSLVQRYFTDTQYF. The chain recombines TRBV7-2 with TRBJ2-3; D ambiguous. The CDR3 spans 16 residues. The V end was cut by 1 base, the J end by 2 bases, with 13 bases between. Germline V gives CDR1 SGHTA, CDR2 FQGNSA.

This clonotype was detected many times. J is TRBJ2-7 and V is TRBV7-9, with D maybe TRBD1 (6 bases). The CDR3 has 14 amino acids. The V gene's germline CDR1 is SEHNR and CDR2 FQNEAQ (reference sequence). V lost 3 bases to trimming and J lost 3 bases, with 12 bases between them. CDR3 sequence reads: CASSLLVGGYEQYF. In DNA form, the CDR3 reads TGTGCCAGCAGCTTGCTGGTAGGGGGCTACGAGCAGTACTTC.

V and J are TRBV20-1 and TRBJ2-5, with TRBD1 matching 7 bases. Trimming took 6 bases from V and 2 from J; bases not matched to a gene: 6. The CDR3 has 13 amino acids. Germline V gene lookup returns CDR1 DFQATT and CDR2 SNEGSKA (reference sequence). CDR3 nucleotides: TGCAGTGCCAAAATGGGACAGCAAGAGACCCAGTACTTC. Amino acid sequence: CSAKMGQQETQYF.

The genes are TRBV29-1 and TRBJ2-7, with D unclear. The DNA matches TRBJ2-5 better at its end, which makes the J call doubtful. Germline CDR1 SQVTM, CDR2 ANQGSEA. The CDR3 has 14 amino acids. CDR3 protein: CSADYTAKSETQYF. The CDR3 DNA reads TGCAGCGCCGATTACACTGCCAAGTCAGAGACCCAGTACTTC.